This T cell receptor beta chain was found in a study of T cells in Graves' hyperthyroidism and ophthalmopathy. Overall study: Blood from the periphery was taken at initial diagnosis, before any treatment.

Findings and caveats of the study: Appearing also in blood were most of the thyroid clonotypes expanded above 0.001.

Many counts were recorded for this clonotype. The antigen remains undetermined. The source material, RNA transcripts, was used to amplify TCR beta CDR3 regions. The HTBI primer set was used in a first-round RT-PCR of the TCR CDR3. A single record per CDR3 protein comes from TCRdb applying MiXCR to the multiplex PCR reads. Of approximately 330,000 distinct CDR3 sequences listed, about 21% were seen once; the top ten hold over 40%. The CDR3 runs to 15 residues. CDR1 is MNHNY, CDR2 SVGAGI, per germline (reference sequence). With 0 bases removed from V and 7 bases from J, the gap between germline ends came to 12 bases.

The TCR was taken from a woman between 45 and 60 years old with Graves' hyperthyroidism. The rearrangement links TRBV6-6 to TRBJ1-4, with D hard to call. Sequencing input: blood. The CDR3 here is CASSYSAGLGEKLFF. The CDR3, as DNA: TGTGCCAGCAGTTACTCGGCCGGGTTGGGTGAAAAACTGTTTTTT.